What follows describes a single TCR beta chain. The assay was immunoSEQ multiplex PCR, and TCRdb's table has in-frame clones only and misses some. The sample carries about 3,500 clones, 90% to 95% recorded once. The data are from a study of tumor T cells in aggressive B-cell lymphoma. This CDR3 region has 12 residues. Germline V gives CDR1 SNHLY, CDR2 FYNNEI. Germline trimming cut 6 bases from V and 9 bases from J; bases unmatched to any gene: 4. This receptor was identified in an adult with diffuse large B cell lymphoma. The genes are TRBV2 and TRBJ1-2, with 10 bases that match TRBD1. Input material: tumor tissue. The CDR3 loop reads CASRGQGVSYTF. The CDR3 region has the DNA TGTGCCAGCAGAGGACAGGGGGTTAGCTACACCTTC.